The clone carrying this T cell receptor (beta chain) was picked up a small number of times. Its antigen is not identified. The data derive from a study of T-cell memory formation after mild COVID-19. Study-level results: The main location of contracting CD4+ clones was CM and EM, and that of contracting CD8+ clones was EMRA.

V lost 4 bases and J 1 base, leaving 17 bases between the germline ends. The CDR3 contains 17 residues. CDR1 and CDR2 from the germline V gene are LGHNA and YSLEER. Using its own MiXCR run on the 5' RACE reads, TCRdb lists one record per CDR3 protein. The sample yields 250,000 to 400,000 distinct CDR3 sequences, 14% seen once. The sequence was obtained from a man between 18 and 35 years old who had mild COVID-19 (a few samples of this study predate the infection). Cell type and time point are not known. V is TRBV4-3 and J is TRBJ2-1; possible D gene TRBD2, 7 bases. Sequencing input: PBMCs or a T cell subset sorted from them (not recorded which). CDR3 in amino acids: CASSPRGGVGSYNEQFF. The CDR3 DNA is TGCGCCAGCAGCCCCAGAGGGGGGGTCGGGTCCTACAATGAGCAGTTCTTC.